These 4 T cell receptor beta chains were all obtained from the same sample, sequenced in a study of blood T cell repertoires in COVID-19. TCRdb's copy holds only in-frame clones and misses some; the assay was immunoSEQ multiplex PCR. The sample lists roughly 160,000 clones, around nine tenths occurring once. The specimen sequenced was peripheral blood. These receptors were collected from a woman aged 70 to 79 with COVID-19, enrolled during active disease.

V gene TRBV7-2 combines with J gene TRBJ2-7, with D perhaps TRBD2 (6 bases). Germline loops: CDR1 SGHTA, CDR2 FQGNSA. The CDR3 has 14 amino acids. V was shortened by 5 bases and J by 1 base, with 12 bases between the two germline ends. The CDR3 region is CASSLRDSSYEQYF. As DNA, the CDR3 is TGTGCCAGCAGCCTCCGGGACTCTTCCTACGAGCAGTACTTC.

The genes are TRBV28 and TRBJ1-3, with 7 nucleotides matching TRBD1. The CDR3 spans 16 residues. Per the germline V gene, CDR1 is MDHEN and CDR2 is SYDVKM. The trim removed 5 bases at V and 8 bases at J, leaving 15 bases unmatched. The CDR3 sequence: CASSPGSKGASDTIYF. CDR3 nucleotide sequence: TGTGCCAGCAGTCCCGGATCAAAGGGGGCTTCGGACACCATATATTTT.

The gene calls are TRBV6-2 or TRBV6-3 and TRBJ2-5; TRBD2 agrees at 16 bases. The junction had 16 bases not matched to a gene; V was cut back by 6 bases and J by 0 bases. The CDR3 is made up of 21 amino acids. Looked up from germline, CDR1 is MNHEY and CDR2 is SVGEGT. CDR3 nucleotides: TGTGCCAGCAGCCGAAGGGAGTCCGGGACTAGCGGGGGGGAAAACCAAGAGACCCAGTACTTC. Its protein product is CASSRRESGTSGGENQETQYF.

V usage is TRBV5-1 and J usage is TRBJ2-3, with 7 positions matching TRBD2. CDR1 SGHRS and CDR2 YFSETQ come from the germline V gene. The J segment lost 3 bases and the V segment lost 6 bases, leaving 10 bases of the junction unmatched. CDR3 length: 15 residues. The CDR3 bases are TGCGCCAGCACCCTTTCGGGCGGGGGTACAGATACGCAGTATTTT. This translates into CASTLSGGGTDTQYF.